Below, 22 T cell receptor beta chains from the same sample are listed, as sequenced in a study of cytomegalovirus exposure and HLA in healthy donors. This PCR relied on a set of 60 Vbeta primers and 13 Jbeta primers. TCRdb's copy holds only in-frame clones and misses some; the assay was immunoSEQ multiplex PCR. The table records more than 150,000 clones, around 76% of them present only once. Sequenced material: PBMCs. These TCRs come from a middle-aged man in good health and CMV-seronegative.

In this sample, this clone turned up a few times. The chain uses TRBV7-8 and TRBJ2-6, with 10 bases that match TRBD1. V trimming: 1 base; J trimming: 0 bases; junction bases outside the gene matches: 9. This CDR3 is 20 amino acids long. Germline values: CDR1 SGHVS, CDR2 FQNEAQ. CDR3: CASSLVGGDRGFSGANVLTF. The CDR3 region has the DNA TGTGCCAGCAGCTTAGTAGGGGGGGACAGGGGATTCTCTGGGGCCAACGTCCTGACTTTC.

This chain connects TRBV5-1 to TRBJ2-5; TRBD2 matches 7 bases. Trimming removed 0 bases from V and 3 bases from J; junction bases left unmatched: 5. The CDR3 extends over 15 amino acids. Looked up from germline, CDR1 is SGHRS and CDR2 is YFSETQ. The CDR3 DNA follows: TGCGCCAGCAGCTTGGCAGGGAGGGTCGAAGAGACCCAGTACTTC. As protein: CASSLAGRVEETQYF.

The chain uses TRBV5-6 and TRBJ2-7; the match to TRBD1 covers 9 bases. CDR1 is SGHDT and CDR2 is YYEEEE in the germline V gene. CDR3 length equals 17 residues. The V segment lost 1 base and the J segment 1 base; nucleotides outside the gene matches: 9. The CDR3, as DNA: TGTGCCAGCAGCTTGTTAGGTGGGACAGGGAAGTCCTACGAGCAGTACGTC. Its translation: CASSLLGGTGKSYEQYV.

V gene TRBV29-1 combines with J gene TRBJ1-2; 7 nucleotides line up with TRBD1. With V trimmed by 3 bases and J by 6 bases, 10 bases remained unmatched. Germline lookup yields CDR1 SQVTM and CDR2 ANQGSEA. There are 14 residues in the CDR3. As DNA, the CDR3 is TGCAGCGTTGATACGGGACAGCTCAATCATGGCTACACCTTC. This codes for CSVDTGQLNHGYTF. Drawing the rest from reference TRBV29-1 and TRBJ1-2, the complete variable domain is SAVISQKPSRDICQRGTSLTIQCQVDSQVTMMFWYRQQPGQSLTLIATANQGSEATYESGFVIDKFPISRPNLTFSTLTVSNMSPEDSSIYLCSVDTGQLNHGYTFGSGTRLTVV.

The V and J genes are TRBV7-6 and TRBJ2-7, with 10 bases aligning to TRBD2. Losses at the gene ends were 1 base for V and 4 bases for J; bases not matched to a gene: 13. CDR1 is SGHVS, CDR2 FNYEAQ, per germline. The CDR3 loop spans 18 amino acids. The CDR3 DNA follows: TGTGCCAGCAGCTTAGTAAATCCCTATAGCGGGAGGACGTACGAGCAGTACTTC. This encodes CASSLVNPYSGRTYEQYF.

Comment on this clone: A read error may account for a junction end that differs from germline. J is TRBJ2-6 and V is TRBV4-1; perhaps TRBD1 as D (6 bases). Germline lookup yields CDR1 MGHRA and CDR2 YSYEKL. The CDR3 is 20 residues long. The DNA for the CDR3 is TGCGCCAGCAGCCTTGGCCTGGGACATAACTCCCTCACTGGGGCCAACGGCCTGACTTTC. As protein: CASSLGLGHNSLTGANGLTF.

This chain joins TRBV21-1 and TRBJ1-2. TRBV21-1 is a documented pseudogene. The CDR3 extends over 16 amino acids. CDR3 sequence (DNA): TGTGCCAGCAGCAGGTTAGACAATAGGCTGAGGGATGGCTACACCTTC. Its translation is CASSRLDNRLRDGYTF.

The gene calls are TRBV6-6 and TRBJ2-3; TRBD2 might be the D (6 bases). This CDR3 spans 13 amino acids. CDR1 MNHNY and CDR2 SVGAGI come from the germline V gene (reference sequence). V lost 10 bases and J lost 0, with 11 bases in between. CDR3 region: CANREQSTDTQYF. DNA for the CDR3: TGTGCCAACCGGGAGCAAAGCACAGATACGCAGTATTTT.

The chain combines TRBV11-1 with TRBJ2-3, with TRBD2 matching 11 bases. This CDR3 has 16 residues. Looked up from germline, CDR1 is SGHAT and CDR2 is FQDESV (reference sequence). The J segment lost 0 bases and the V segment lost 4 bases, leaving 3 bases of the junction unmatched. DNA of the CDR3: TGTGCCAGCAGCTACCTAGCGGGAGGAAGCACAGATACGCAGTATTTT. It encodes CASSYLAGGSTDTQYF.

The table lists this clone with a count of one. The CDR3 DNA follows: TGCAGCATACCCGGAGGAATGAACACTGAAGCTTTCTTT. Its translation: CSIPGGMNTEAFF. The chain couples TRBV29-1 to TRBJ1-1; no clear D. Germline V CDR1 and CDR2: SQVTM, ANQGSEA. The V end was cut by 8 bases, the J end by 0 bases, with 13 bases between. The CDR3 is made up of 13 amino acids.

The chain links TRBV7-2 to TRBJ1-1; maybe TRBD1 (6 bases). This CDR3 is built from 14 residues. Germline CDR1 is SGHTA and CDR2 is FQGNSA. V was trimmed by 3 bases and J by 1 base, leaving 9 bases between them. In nucleotides, the CDR3 is TGTGCCAGCAGCTTCAGGACAGAGAACACTGAAGCTTTCTTT. This translates into CASSFRTENTEAFF.

The chain employs TRBV11-2 and TRBJ2-5, with 11 positions matching TRBD2. Germline CDR1 and CDR2: SGHAT and FQNNGV. The V segment lost 1 base and the J segment 4 bases; nucleotides outside the gene matches: 8. This CDR3 is 17 amino acids long. The CDR3 here is CASSLGTSGSTGETQYF. The DNA of the CDR3 is TGTGCCAGCAGCTTAGGTACTAGCGGGAGCACCGGAGAGACCCAGTACTTC.

Only a few counts were recorded for this clone. V usage is TRBV11-3 and J usage is TRBJ2-2; D perhaps matches TRBD1 (5 bases). This CDR3 region has 15 residues. Per the germline V gene, CDR1 is SGHNT and CDR2 is YENEEA. Between the trimmed V and J ends, which lost 7 bases and 2 bases, there was a span of 14 bases. The CDR3, as DNA: TGTGCCAGCACCTGGGCGACAGCAAACACCGGGGAGCTGTTTTTT. Its translation: CASTWATANTGELFF.

This chain joins TRBV7-2 and TRBJ2-2, with 8 bases identical to TRBD2. Germline CDR1 reads SGHTA; CDR2 reads FQGNSA. Germline trimming cut 6 bases from V and 7 bases from J; bases unmatched to any gene: 1. This CDR3 spans 12 amino acids. The DNA of the CDR3 is TGTGCCAGCAGTCTAGCGGGCGGGGAGCTGTTTTTT. This gives the protein CASSLAGGELFF.

This chain links TRBV28 with TRBJ2-5, with 9 bases lining up with TRBD1. The CDR3 runs to 14 residues. Germline V lookup: CDR1 MDHEN, CDR2 SYDVKM. V lost 5 bases to trimming and J lost 4 bases; unmatched junction nucleotides: 5. CDR3 nucleotides: TGTGCCAGCAGTCCGGGACAGGGCCCAGAGACCCAGTACTTC. Protein: CASSPGQGPETQYF.

This chain connects TRBV2 to TRBJ2-5; TRBD2 matches at 7 bases. The ends lost 3 bases at V and 5 bases at J; junction bases unmatched: 9. Germline lookup yields CDR1 SNHLY and CDR2 FYNNEI. The length of the CDR3 is 15 residues. CDR3 residues: CASSDGGVGWETQYF. The CDR3 nucleotides read TGTGCCAGCAGTGATGGGGGGGTTGGTTGGGAGACCCAGTACTTC.

This rearrangement joins TRBV29-1 to TRBJ2-2; 8 bases are a match to TRBD2. Germline V lookup: CDR1 SQVTM, CDR2 ANQGSEA. The CDR3 runs 14 residues. J lost 2 bases, V lost 8 bases, and 7 bases had no gene match. Here the CDR3 DNA reads TGCAGCCACTCCGGGACTAGTAACACCGGGGAGCTGTTTTTT. Translating it yields CSHSGTSNTGELFF.

This clone was picked up many times. This chain links TRBV19 with TRBJ1-1; unclear D gene. This CDR3 comprises 13 residues. V was clipped by 3 bases and J by 5 bases, with 10 bases between them. The germline CDR1 and CDR2 sequences are LNHDA and SQIVND (reference sequence). CDR3 nucleotide sequence: TGTGCCAGTAGTATTGGGGAGGAGACTGAAGCTTTCTTT. Protein sequence: CASSIGEETEAFF. The full variable domain, in which reference TRBV19 and TRBJ1-1 provide the parts outside the CDR3, is DGGITQSPKYLFRKEGQNVTLSCEQNLNHDAMYWYRQDPGQGLRLIYYSQIVNDFQKGDIAEGYSVSREKKESFPLTVTSAQKNPTAFYLCASSIGEETEAFFGQGTRLTVV.

This sequence joins TRBV28 and TRBJ2-4, with 9 bases lining up with TRBD1. V lost 6 bases, J lost 5 bases, and 14 bases stayed unmatched. CDR3 length equals 17 residues. Germline V CDR1 and CDR2: MDHEN, SYDVKM. CDR3 nucleotides: TGTGCCAGCAGGCCCTACCCAACAGGGGGCGAGGAAAACATTCAGTACTTC. Its translation is CASRPYPTGGEENIQYF.

This chain links TRBV7-2 with TRBJ2-5; 9 nucleotides agree with TRBD1. With V trimmed by 5 bases and J by 4 bases, 5 bases remained unmatched. The V gene's germline CDR1 is SGHTA and CDR2 FQGNSA. The CDR3 contains 14 residues. This chain's CDR3 is CASSLSGQGETQYF. The CDR3 DNA follows: TGTGCCAGCAGCCTATCGGGACAGGGAGAGACCCAGTACTTC.

The J gene is TRBJ2-3, the V gene TRBV15; 8 bases match TRBD2. Germline V gene data show CDR1 as LNHNV and CDR2 as YYDKDF (reference sequence). This CDR3 contains 16 residues. The trim removed 0 bases at V and 1 base at J, leaving 3 bases unmatched. As DNA, the CDR3 is TGTGCCACCAGCAGAGATCGGGAGGGGGGCACAGATACGCAGTATTTT. Translation: CATSRDREGGTDTQYF.

This rearrangement joins TRBV5-1 to TRBJ2-2; TRBD1 might be the D (6 bases). CDR3 length: 17 residues. V gave up 4 bases and J gave up 0 bases, with 16 bases separating them. The germline V gene has CDR1 SGHRS and CDR2 YFSETQ. The CDR3 DNA sequence: TGCGCCAGCAGCCGCCCCGCTAGGGGGACGAACACCGGGGAGCTGTTTTTT. Translating it yields CASSRPARGTNTGELFF.